The clone carrying this T cell receptor (beta chain) was seen a handful of times. Its antigen is unknown. Trimming shortened V by 3 bases and J by 1 base, and 4 bases separated the two germline ends. The CDR3 totals 13 residues. Germline-derived CDR1 and CDR2 are GTSNPN and SVGIG (reference sequence). Construction of the TCR beta libraries employed iRepertoire HTBI primers in conjunction with Arm-PCR of CDR3 regions. Each CDR3 protein gets one entry after TCRdb re-called the multiplex PCR reads with MiXCR. The profile covers about 460,000 distinct CDR3 sequences, with roughly 23% appearing a single time and about 12% taken by the ten largest. This specimen comes from a study of regulatory T cells in long-lasting Graves disease. Time point in this sample: persistent/refractory GD, antithyroid drugs over 5 years with positive TRAb. From RNA extracted from PBMCs, the TCR library was made. The diagnosis of Graves' disease used American Thyroid Association guidelines.

Study observations and caveats: There was favoring of TRBV28, TRBJ1-2 and TRBJ2-5 in persistent disease. The persistent group shared fewer than 3,500 public clonotypes, more than the approximately 970 shared by new patients.

The source material was peripheral blood mononuclear cells (PBMCs), sampled when the disease was refractory, from a patient treated with antithyroid drugs. The chain is built from TRBV30 and TRBJ1-6, with no clear D. This clonotype was obtained from a female donor with Graves disease. The CDR3 sequence is CAWRGSYNSPLHF. The CDR3 nucleotides read TGTGCCTGGAGGGGTTCCTATAATTCACCCCTCCACTTT.